This TCR beta chain originates from a study of cytomegalovirus exposure and HLA in healthy donors. About the research overall: Most genotyped donors, 81% of 300 to 400, had Caucasian-associated genetic ancestry.

The CDR3 is made up of 16 amino acids. J lost 2 bases, V lost 6 bases, and 10 bases had no gene match. In germline, CDR1 is MNHEY, CDR2 SMNVEV (reference sequence). The primer mix had 60 Vbeta and 13 Jbeta primers. Some clones are missing from TCRdb's copy, which holds only in-frame ones; the method was immunoSEQ multiplex PCR. Of approximately 140,000 clones in the sample, roughly 80% were seen once. The sample taken for sequencing was PBMCs. The receptor comes from a man aged 40-49 years in good health and CMV-seropositive. The chain has TRBV27 and TRBJ1-1; 9 nucleotides line up with TRBD1. CDR3 residues: CASSWTGAMANTEAFF. CDR3 in DNA: TGTGCCAGCAGCTGGACAGGGGCGATGGCCAACACTGAAGCTTTCTTT.